One and the same sample provided the 29 T cell receptor beta chains below, sequenced in a study of long-term antiretroviral therapy in people with HIV. This was the immunoSEQ v3.0 assay at survey level. The table came from immunoSEQ multiplex PCR; TCRdb's copy has only in-frame clones and leaves some out. The repertoire includes more than 15,000 clones, around 80% of them detected once, and approximately 14% sits in the top ten. This material consisted of unsorted PBMCs, taken 2.9 years after starting antiretroviral therapy. These receptors all stem from a young woman with HIV.

This clone was observed a few times. V gene TRBV19 combines with J gene TRBJ1-5, with D possibly being TRBD1 (5 bases). Germline CDR1 is LNHDA and CDR2 is SQIVND (reference sequence). CDR3 length equals 14 residues. Deletions cut 11 bases from V and 3 bases from J, with 17 bases between. The CDR3 bases are TGTGCCTCCCGCCGTGGGGGTAACAATCAGCCCCAGCATTTT. Its translation: CASRRGGNNQPQHF.

The rearrangement uses TRBV30 and TRBJ1-5; D gene unclear. Per the germline V gene, CDR1 is GTSNPN and CDR2 is SVGIG (reference sequence). Trimming stripped 2 bases from V and 0 bases from J, with 8 bases between. The CDR3 runs 14 residues. The CDR3 reads CAWSPGYSNQPQHF. The CDR3 coding sequence is TGTGCCTGGAGTCCCGGTTATAGCAATCAGCCCCAGCATTTT.

The sample holds a few counts of this clone. The gene calls are TRBV9 and TRBJ2-1; maybe TRBD2 (6 bases). The germline V and J ends were trimmed by 3 bases and 9 bases, with 19 bases remaining between them. The germline V gene encodes CDR1 SGDLS and CDR2 YYNGEE. The CDR3 runs 15 residues. For the CDR3, the DNA is TGTGCCAGCAGCGGGGGAGGTGTTTGGGAGCGTGAGCAGTTCTTC. Translated: CASSGGGVWEREQFF. The full variable domain, in which reference TRBV9 and TRBJ2-1 provide the parts outside the CDR3, is DSGVTQTPKHLITATGQRVTLRCSPRSGDLSVYWYQQSLDQGLQFLIQYYNGEERAKGNILERFSAQQFPDLHSELNLSSLELGDSALYFCASSGGGVWEREQFFGPGTRLTVL.

The chain uses TRBV9 and TRBJ1-1, with D perhaps TRBD1 (6 bases). Germline CDR1 reads SGDLS; CDR2 reads YYNGEE. Trimming shortened V by 0 bases and J by 5 bases, and 14 bases separated the two germline ends. The CDR3 loop spans 15 amino acids. CDR3 amino acids: CASSVDGGRGTEAFF. For the CDR3, the DNA is TGTGCCAGCAGCGTAGACGGGGGGCGGGGGACTGAAGCTTTCTTT.

CDR3 sequence reads: CAWSEQSTDTQYF. The DNA of the CDR3 is TGTGCCTGGAGCGAGCAGAGCACAGATACGCAGTATTTT. The chain carries TRBV30 and TRBJ2-3; D uncertain. The V gene lost 3 bases and the J gene lost 0 bases, with 7 bases spanning the gap. Germline V gene lookup returns CDR1 GTSNPN and CDR2 SVGIG (reference sequence). The CDR3 extends over 13 amino acids.

The V and J genes are TRBV9 and TRBJ1-4; D is unresolved. Germline V gives CDR1 SGDLS, CDR2 YYNGEE. V gave up 3 bases and J gave up 8 bases, with 11 bases separating them. The CDR3 has 13 amino acids. In DNA, the CDR3 is TGTGCCAGCAGCGCCGGGAGGTCGGAAAAACTGTTTTTT. Its protein is CASSAGRSEKLFF.

CDR3 coding DNA: TGTGCCAGCAGTGAAGAGGAGGAAGCTTTCTTT. It translates to CASSEEEEAFF. The rearrangement links TRBV25-1 to TRBJ1-1; no firm D call. Per the germline V gene, CDR1 is MGHDK and CDR2 is SYGVNS. The CDR3 is 11 amino acids. With 2 bases removed from V and 8 bases from J, the gap between germline ends came to 6 bases.

This clone has just one count. V is TRBV6-1 and J is TRBJ2-7; 8 nucleotides align to TRBD1. The length of the CDR3 is 15 residues. Germline CDR1 is MNHNS and CDR2 is SASEGT. V gave up 5 bases and J gave up 3 bases; unmatched junction bases: 9. CDR3 in amino acids: CASSPVGQVNYEQYV. The CDR3 bases are TGTGCCAGCAGTCCGGTGGGACAGGTTAACTACGAGCAGTACGTC.

This clone was observed once. The chain combines TRBV19 with TRBJ2-5; D possibly corresponds to TRBD2 (5 bases). Germline V gives CDR1 LNHDA, CDR2 SQIVND (reference sequence). V lost 5 bases to trimming and J lost 4 bases, with 5 bases between them. This CDR3 has 11 amino acids. DNA for the CDR3: TGTGCCAGTAGTGGAGGAGAGACCCAGTACTTC. This encodes CASSGGETQYF.

This clone was counted a few times. The gene calls are TRBV29-1 and TRBJ1-1; D gene unclear. Trimming shortened V by 4 bases and J by 0 bases, and 12 bases separated the two germline ends. The CDR3 totals 14 residues. Germline V lookup: CDR1 SQVTM, CDR2 ANQGSEA. The DNA of the CDR3 is TGCAGCGTTGCCTCCGGGAGCTTGAACACTGAAGCTTTCTTT. The encoded protein is CSVASGSLNTEAFF.

V is TRBV6-1 and J is TRBJ2-7; D is uncertain. The V gene's germline CDR1 is MNHNS and CDR2 SASEGT. Trimming left V 1 base short and J 3 bases short, with 10 bases between. The CDR3 totals 14 residues. The CDR3: CASSEGYEYYEQYV. Written as DNA, the CDR3 is TGTGCCAGCAGTGAAGGTTACGAATACTACGAGCAGTACGTC.

V usage is TRBV30 and J usage is TRBJ2-7; D call uncertain. The CDR3 length is 14 residues. Trimming took off 4 bases at V and 1 base at J, with 14 bases between the two ends. Germline V gives CDR1 GTSNPN, CDR2 SVGIG (reference sequence). Here the CDR3 reads CAWTSDWGSYEQYF. The CDR3 DNA sequence: TGTGCCTGGACCTCGGATTGGGGATCCTACGAGCAGTACTTC. The variable domain in full, completed from reference TRBV30 and TRBJ2-7, reads SQTIHQWPATLVQPVGSPLSLECTVEGTSNPNLYWYRQAAGRGLQLLFYSVGIGQISSEVPQNLSASRPQDRQFILSSKKLLLSDSGFYLCAWTSDWGSYEQYFGPGTRLTVT.

CDR3 loop: CASSELVGGSYNEQFF. DNA for the CDR3: TGTGCCAGCAGCGAACTTGTCGGAGGGAGCTACAATGAGCAGTTCTTC. V usage is TRBV7-6 and J usage is TRBJ2-1; D perhaps matches TRBD2 (6 bases). In germline, CDR1 is SGHVS, CDR2 FNYEAQ. CDR3 size: 16 residues. Trimming pared 5 bases from V and 3 bases from J, leaving 17 bases between.

This rearrangement joins TRBV7-6 to TRBJ2-5; 9 positions match TRBD1. This CDR3 is built from 15 residues. CDR1 and CDR2 (germline): SGHVS, FNYEAQ. Trimming at V came to 4 bases and at J to 5 bases, leaving 8 bases not matched to a gene. The CDR3 region is CASSSPGQGRETQYF. The CDR3 nucleotides read TGTGCCAGCAGCTCTCCGGGACAGGGAAGGGAGACCCAGTACTTC.

V and J are TRBV15 and TRBJ1-5, with a tentative D call TRBD1 (5 bases). From germline, CDR1 is LNHNV and CDR2 YYDKDF (reference sequence). The germline V and J ends were trimmed by 1 base and 3 bases, with 16 bases remaining between them. This CDR3 comprises 17 residues. The CDR3 sequence: CATSRVSLRETNQPQHF. The CDR3 nucleotides are TGTGCCACCAGCAGAGTTTCGCTCAGGGAGACCAATCAGCCCCAGCATTTT.

The J gene is TRBJ2-7, the V gene TRBV12-5, with TRBD1 matching over 11 bases. The CDR3 runs 16 residues. The germline V gene encodes CDR1 LGHNT and CDR2 FRNRAP. V dropped 4 bases and J dropped 2; count of bases not matched to a gene: 7. CDR3 residues: CASGSSGTGGPYEQYF. In DNA, the CDR3 is TGTGCTAGTGGTTCCTCCGGGACAGGGGGGCCCTACGAGCAGTACTTC.

This rearrangement joins TRBV18 to TRBJ2-1; a weak D match, TRBD2 (7 bases). The CDR3 extends over 17 amino acids. The germline V gene has CDR1 KGHSH and CDR2 LQKENI. Trimming removed 2 bases at V and 8 bases at J, with 22 bases between. DNA for the CDR3: TGTGCCAGCTCACCAATAGTTTCGGGGGGCCGTTTGGATGAGCAGTTCTTC. Translated: CASSPIVSGGRLDEQFF.

This chain uses TRBV7-6 with TRBJ2-1; TRBD2 matches at 7 bases. Trimming cost V 3 bases and J 7 bases; bases outside gene matches: 18. The CDR3 is made up of 18 amino acids. Germline CDR1 SGHVS, CDR2 FNYEAQ. The CDR3 sequence: CASSFWFGRAGSWNEQFF. The CDR3 DNA is TGTGCCAGCAGCTTTTGGTTCGGGCGAGCGGGGTCTTGGAATGAGCAGTTCTTC.

This clone has only a few counts. The chain has TRBV28 and TRBJ2-7; TRBD1 aligns across 8 bases. Germline V gene data show CDR1 as MDHEN and CDR2 as SYDVKM. V trimming: 5 bases; J trimming: 0 bases; junction bases outside the gene matches: 6. The CDR3 sequence is 15 residues long. CDR3 protein: CASSPGTGHSYEQYF. The CDR3 DNA is TGTGCCAGCAGTCCCGGGACAGGCCACTCCTACGAGCAGTACTTC.

The chain has TRBV12-5 and TRBJ2-1; D is perhaps TRBD1 (6 bases). The CDR3 spans 14 residues. CDR1 and CDR2 from the germline V gene are LGHNT and FRNRAP. V lost 3 bases, J lost 8 bases, and 14 bases lay in between. This CDR3 is CASGFSTRGYEQFF. The CDR3, as DNA: TGTGCTAGTGGTTTCTCAACCAGGGGCTATGAGCAGTTCTTC.

The chain employs TRBV19 and TRBJ2-5; tentative D call: TRBD2 (5 bases). Germline V gene data show CDR1 as LNHDA and CDR2 as SQIVND (reference sequence). CDR3 length: 14 amino acids. Trimming left V 6 bases short and J 6 bases short, with 17 bases between. The CDR3 nucleotides read TGTGCCAGTAGCTCCGGAGGTATGGGAAAGACCCAGTACTTC. Residues: CASSSGGMGKTQYF.

The count of this clone is one. The chain has TRBV18 and TRBJ1-6; D uncertain. The ends were cut back, 0 bases at V and 8 bases at J, with 17 bases in the middle. In germline, CDR1 is KGHSH, CDR2 LQKENI. The CDR3 length is 17 residues. CDR3 sequence reads: CASSPPLVGLGYSPLHF. The CDR3 region has the DNA TGTGCCAGCTCACCACCTTTAGTAGGACTCGGATATTCACCCCTCCACTTT.

The chain carries TRBV7-2 and TRBJ2-6, with 9 bases matching TRBD1. J lost 1 base, V lost 4 bases, and 11 bases had no gene match. The germline V gene has CDR1 SGHTA and CDR2 FQGNSA. The CDR3 has 19 amino acids. The CDR3 nucleotides read TGTGCCAGCAGCTCAAGCCGGGACAGGGATCTATCTGGGGCCAACGTCCTGACTTTC. This encodes CASSSSRDRDLSGANVLTF.

In this sample, this clone turned up a few times. The gene calls are TRBV5-8 and TRBJ1-1; tentatively, D is TRBD1 (6 bases). V was trimmed by 2 bases and J by 7 bases, leaving 9 bases between them. Germline CDR1 and CDR2: SGHTS and YDEGEE. The CDR3 contains 12 residues. For the CDR3, the DNA is TGTGCCAGCAGCTTTCGACAGGTTGAAGCTTTCTTT. Its translation: CASSFRQVEAFF.

The chain is built from TRBV7-8 and TRBJ1-3; maybe TRBD1 (5 bases). V was cut by 1 base and J by 0 bases, with 7 bases left in between. CDR3 length equals 15 residues. Germline CDR1 and CDR2: SGHVS and FQNEAQ. Here the CDR3 DNA reads TGTGCCAGCAGCTTAGTTGGGGGCTCTGGAAACACCATATATTTT. The encoded protein is CASSLVGGSGNTIYF.

The V and J genes are TRBV6-4 and TRBJ2-1; 7 bases are shared with TRBD2. The ends lost 5 bases at V and 0 bases at J; junction bases unmatched: 10. CDR1 and CDR2 (germline): MRHNA, SNTAGT. CDR3 length: 17 amino acids. The CDR3 protein is CASSRNLAVSSYNEQFF. The CDR3 DNA follows: TGTGCCAGCAGTCGAAACCTAGCGGTTAGCTCCTACAATGAGCAGTTCTTC.

This chain joins TRBV7-9 and TRBJ2-3; TRBD1 or TRBD2 may be the D gene (5 bases each). Germline V CDR1 and CDR2: SEHNR, FQNEAQ (reference sequence). V gave up 7 bases and J gave up 2 bases, with 10 bases separating them. The CDR3 spans 13 residues. CDR3: CASNWGTTDTQYF. In DNA form, the CDR3 reads TGTGCCAGCAATTGGGGGACCACAGATACGCAGTATTTT.

J is TRBJ1-6 and V is TRBV18; D remains ambiguous. Germline values: CDR1 KGHSH, CDR2 LQKENI. This CDR3 is built from 14 residues. Trimming took 5 bases from V and 10 from J, leaving 15 bases between them. The CDR3 sequence is CASSGRDHTSPLHF. The CDR3 DNA follows: TGTGCCAGCTCAGGCAGAGACCATACCTCACCCCTCCACTTT. Drawing the rest from reference TRBV18 and TRBJ1-6, the complete variable domain is NAGVMQNPRHLVRRRGQEARLRCSPMKGHSHVYWYRQLPEEGLKFMVYLQKENIIDESGMPKERFSAEFPKEGPSILRIQQVVRGDSAAYFCASSGRDHTSPLHFGNGTRLTVT.

This clone appeared once. V and J are TRBV6-1 and TRBJ1-6; TRBD1 might be the D (6 bases). V lost 7 bases, J lost 4 bases, and 11 bases lay in between. The CDR3 has 14 amino acids. Germline CDR1 MNHNS, CDR2 SASEGT. This chain's CDR3 is CASTDRFYNSPLHF. The CDR3 nucleotides are TGTGCCAGCACGGACAGATTTTATAATTCACCCCTCCACTTT.